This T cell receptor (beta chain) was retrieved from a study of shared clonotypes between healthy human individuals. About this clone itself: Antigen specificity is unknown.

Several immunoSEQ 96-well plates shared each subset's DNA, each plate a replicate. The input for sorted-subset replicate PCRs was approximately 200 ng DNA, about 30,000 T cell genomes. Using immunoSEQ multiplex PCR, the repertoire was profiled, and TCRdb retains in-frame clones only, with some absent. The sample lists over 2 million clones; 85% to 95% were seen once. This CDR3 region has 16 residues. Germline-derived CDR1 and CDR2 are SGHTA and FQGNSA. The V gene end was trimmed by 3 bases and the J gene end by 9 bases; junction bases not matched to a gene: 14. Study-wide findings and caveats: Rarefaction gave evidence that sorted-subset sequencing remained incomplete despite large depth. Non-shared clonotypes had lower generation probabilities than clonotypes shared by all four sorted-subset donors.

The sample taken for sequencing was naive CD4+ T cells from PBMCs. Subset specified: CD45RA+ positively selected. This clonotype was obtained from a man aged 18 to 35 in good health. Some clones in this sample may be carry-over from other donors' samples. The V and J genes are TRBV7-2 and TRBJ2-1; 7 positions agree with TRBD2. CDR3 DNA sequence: TGTGCCAGCAGCTTTGTTACGGGAGGCTCTCGAGGTGAGCAGTTCTTC. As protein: CASSFVTGGSRGEQFF.